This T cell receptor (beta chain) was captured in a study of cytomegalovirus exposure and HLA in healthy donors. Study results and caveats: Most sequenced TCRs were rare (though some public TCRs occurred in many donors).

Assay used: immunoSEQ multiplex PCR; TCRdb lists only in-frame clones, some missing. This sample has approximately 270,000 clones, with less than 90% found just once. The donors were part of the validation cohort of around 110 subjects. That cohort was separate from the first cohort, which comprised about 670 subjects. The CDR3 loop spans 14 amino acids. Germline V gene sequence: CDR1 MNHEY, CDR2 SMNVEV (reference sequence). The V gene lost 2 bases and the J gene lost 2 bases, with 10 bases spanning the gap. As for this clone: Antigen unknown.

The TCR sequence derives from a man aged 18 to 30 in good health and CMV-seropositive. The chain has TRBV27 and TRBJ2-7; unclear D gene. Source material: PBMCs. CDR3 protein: CASSLASSAYEQYF. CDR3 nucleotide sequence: TGTGCCAGCAGTTTAGCGTCCAGTGCCTACGAGCAGTACTTC.